The TCR beta chain under discussion was sequenced for a study of cytomegalovirus exposure and HLA in healthy donors. Study-level findings and limits: The only immune exposure information that was available was CMV serostatus. Cytomegalovirus-associated status was assigned to some 160 TCR beta chains. Accurate HLA-A and HLA-B prediction from TCR beta sequences was reported for most subjects.

The CDR3 has 15 amino acids. V trimming: 4 bases; J trimming: 5 bases; junction bases outside the gene matches: 8. The germline gives CDR1 SGDLS, CDR2 YYNGEE. This clone was observed a handful of times. Its specificity is unknown. PCR amplification relied on 60 Vbeta primers (plus 13 Jbeta primers). TCRdb's copy holds only in-frame clones and misses some; the assay was immunoSEQ multiplex PCR. The repertoire holds over 45,000 clones, 81% seen once, with under 2.5% in the top ten. The chain has TRBV9 and TRBJ2-5; 10 bases agree with TRBD2. Sequenced input: PBMCs. The TCR sequence derives from a boy under 18 in good health and CMV-seropositive. The chain's CDR3 is CASSQAGGRSETQYF. Here the CDR3 DNA reads TGTGCCAGCAGCCAAGCGGGGGGGAGATCGGAGACCCAGTACTTC.